Listed here are 32 T cell receptor beta chains from one sample, sequenced in a study of T cells in Graves' hyperthyroidism and ophthalmopathy. RNA transcripts served as the template for amplifying TCR beta CDR3 regions. The HTBI set primed first-round TCR CDR3 RT-PCR. MiXCR was run by TCRdb on the multiplex PCR reads, yielding one entry per CDR3 protein. In the table there are about 720,000 distinct CDR3 sequences, less than 20% of which are singletons. The sequencing input was blood. The source is a man aged 18 to 30 with Graves' hyperthyroidism.

This clonotype has a handful of counts. The CDR3 sequence is CASSQPYYGYTF. The DNA for the CDR3 is TGTGCCAGCAGTCAGCCATACTATGGCTACACCTTC. The V call is TRBV12-3 or TRBV12-4, the J call TRBJ1-2; D is uncertain. The CDR3 extends over 12 amino acids. The germline V and J ends were trimmed by 5 bases and 3 bases, with 7 bases remaining between them.

This clonotype occurred many times. This chain uses TRBV18 with TRBJ2-7; 15 nucleotides agree with TRBD2. V dropped 5 bases and J dropped 7; count of bases not matched to a gene: 9. The CDR3 spans 16 residues. CDR1 is KGHSH and CDR2 is LQKENI in the germline V gene. The CDR3 spells CASSTGTSGRMLEQYF. Here the CDR3 DNA reads TGTGCCAGCTCAACGGGGACTAGCGGGAGGATGTTGGAGCAGTACTTC.

V is TRBV27 and J is TRBJ2-6; TRBD2 is a possible D gene (5 bases). Trimming removed 6 bases at V and 0 bases at J, with 21 bases between. The germline gives CDR1 MNHEY, CDR2 SMNVEV (reference sequence). The CDR3 contains 19 residues. CDR3 nucleotide sequence: TGTGCCAGCAGCCCCCGCGGGCAGAGTACCTACTCTGGGGCCAACGTCCTGACTTTC. This translates into CASSPRGQSTYSGANVLTF.

The rearrangement links TRBV5-1 to TRBJ2-6; maybe TRBD1 (5 bases). Deletions cut 7 bases from V and 0 bases from J, with 8 bases between. The CDR3 extends over 14 amino acids. The germline CDR1 and CDR2 sequences are SGHRS and YFSETQ. Here the CDR3 reads CASGDSSGANVLTF. CDR3 bases: TGCGCCAGCGGAGACAGCTCTGGGGCCAACGTCCTGACTTTC.

The rearrangement links TRBV29-1 to TRBJ2-7; TRBD1 agrees at 8 bases. J lost 0 bases, V lost 6 bases, and 7 bases had no gene match. The CDR3 runs 14 residues. Germline V gene lookup returns CDR1 SQVTM and CDR2 ANQGSEA. CDR3 DNA: TGCAGCGTCCTAAGGGACAGGAACTCCTACGAGCAGTACTTC. This translates into CSVLRDRNSYEQYF.

In its sample, this clonotype was seen a few times. The gene calls are TRBV19 and TRBJ2-2; D unclear. Germline lookup yields CDR1 LNHDA and CDR2 SQIVND (reference sequence). With 5 bases removed from V and 1 base from J, the gap between germline ends came to 20 bases. The CDR3 totals 18 residues. CDR3 sequence (DNA): TGTGCCAGTAGTCTTCAGGCTGGGCCACTCTTGAACACCGGGGAGCTGTTTTTT. This translates into CASSLQAGPLLNTGELFF. The full variable domain, in which reference TRBV19 and TRBJ2-2 provide the parts outside the CDR3, is DGGITQSPKYLFRKEGQNVTLSCEQNLNHDAMYWYRQDPGQGLRLIYYSQIVNDFQKGDIAEGYSVSREKKESFPLTVTSAQKNPTAFYLCASSLQAGPLLNTGELFFGEGSRLTVL.

This clonotype turned up a few times. This rearrangement joins TRBV27 to TRBJ1-1, with D tentatively TRBD1 (5 bases). The CDR3 extends over 14 amino acids. V was cut by 5 bases and J by 1 base, with 11 bases left in between. Germline V gene data show CDR1 as MNHEY and CDR2 as SMNVEV (reference sequence). In DNA, the CDR3 is TGTGCCAGCAGTGGGGACCCCACGAACACTGAAGCTTTCTTT. This encodes CASSGDPTNTEAFF.

The chain couples TRBV4-1 to TRBJ2-3; 9 nucleotides line up with TRBD2. CDR1 and CDR2 (germline): MGHRA, YSYEKL. The CDR3 has 17 amino acids. V was clipped by 3 bases and J by 1 base; unmatched bases: 8. As DNA, the CDR3 is TGCGCCAGCAGCCATGCCTACCGGACTAGCGGCACAGATACGCAGTATTTT. It yields the protein CASSHAYRTSGTDTQYF.

This clonotype has more than one count but fewer than ten. V and J are TRBV20-1 and TRBJ1-1; D unclear. Trimming took 2 bases from V and 3 from J, leaving 4 bases between them. CDR1 is DFQATT and CDR2 is SNEGSKA in the germline V gene (reference sequence). This CDR3 is built from 11 residues. The chain's CDR3 is CSARLYTEAFF. DNA of the CDR3: TGCAGTGCTAGATTGTACACTGAAGCTTTCTTT.

This clonotype was seen a few times. The V and J genes are TRBV24-1 and TRBJ1-2; D unclear. Per germline, CDR1 KGHDR and CDR2 SFDVKD. Trimming removed 3 bases at V and 4 bases at J, with 11 bases between. The CDR3 consists of 14 residues. CDR3 sequence reads: CATSDQDGSYGYTF. CDR3 in DNA: TGTGCCACCAGTGATCAGGACGGCTCCTATGGCTACACCTTC.

This clonotype was recorded at least ten times. This chain joins TRBV6-2 or TRBV6-3 and TRBJ1-2; no firm D call. Germline CDR1 and CDR2: MNHEY and SVGEGT. The CDR3 is made up of 19 amino acids. Trimming shortened V by 3 bases and J by 0 bases, and 23 bases separated the two germline ends. The CDR3 protein is CASSYPGLTREPANYGYTF. CDR3 bases: TGTGCCAGCAGTTATCCCGGCCTCACAAGGGAACCCGCTAACTATGGCTACACCTTC.

This clonotype came up a few times. The genes are TRBV18 and TRBJ2-1, with 7 bases identical to TRBD2. The CDR3 sequence is 14 residues long. V lost 1 base and J lost 5; bases outside the gene matches: 2. Germline-derived CDR1 and CDR2 are KGHSH and LQKENI. The CDR3 spells CASSPQTSHNEQFF. CDR3 coding DNA: TGTGCCAGCTCACCACAGACTAGCCACAATGAGCAGTTCTTC.

This clonotype turned up a few times. The chain couples TRBV28 to TRBJ2-5; tentatively, D is TRBD2 (5 bases). V was cut by 6 bases and J by 6 bases, with 14 bases left in between. The CDR3 loop spans 13 amino acids. Looked up from germline, CDR1 is MDHEN and CDR2 is SYDVKM. Written as DNA, the CDR3 is TGTGCCAGCAGACCACCGACCGGGAAGACCCAGTACTTC. Amino acid sequence: CASRPPTGKTQYF.

At least ten counts were recorded for this clonotype. The V call is TRBV11-3, the J call TRBJ2-3; 8 nucleotides agree with TRBD2. The germline gives CDR1 SGHNT, CDR2 YENEEA. Germline trimming cut 4 bases from V and 2 bases from J; bases unmatched to any gene: 5. The CDR3 totals 15 residues. The CDR3 region is CASSSPGGFTDTQYF. The CDR3 bases are TGTGCCAGCAGCTCGCCGGGAGGGTTCACAGATACGCAGTATTTT.

The chain links TRBV7-6 to TRBJ2-3; D gene unclear. Per germline, CDR1 SGHVS and CDR2 FNYEAQ. V lost 5 bases, J lost 6 bases, and 12 bases lay in between. CDR3 size: 13 residues. The DNA of the CDR3 is TGTGCCAGCAGCCTCCAGAAGTCGGATACGCAGTATTTT. This codes for CASSLQKSDTQYF.

This clonotype appeared many times. This sequence joins TRBV12-3 or TRBV12-4 and TRBJ2-5; D not resolved. The CDR3 is 13 residues long. V was pared by 5 bases and J by 2 bases, with 9 bases between. The CDR3 region is CASSLAEQETQYF. DNA for the CDR3: TGTGCCAGCAGTCTCGCGGAACAAGAGACCCAGTACTTC.

The table lists this clonotype with a few counts. The rearrangement links TRBV5-1 to TRBJ2-7, with D unresolved. The CDR3 has 16 residues. The ends were cut back, 0 bases at V and 2 bases at J, with 15 bases in the middle. In germline, CDR1 is SGHRS, CDR2 YFSETQ. DNA for the CDR3: TGCGCCAGCAGCTTGGGTGGAGCGTCCTCTACCTACGAGCAGTACTTC. Translating gives CASSLGGASSTYEQYF.

This clonotype has just a few counts. Here the CDR3 reads CASSIGAGGGTQYF. DNA of the CDR3: TGTGCCAGTAGTATAGGAGCGGGAGGGGGTACGCAGTATTTT. V is TRBV19 and J is TRBJ2-3, with 10 bases that match TRBD2. The CDR3 is 14 residues long. CDR1 and CDR2 from the germline V gene are LNHDA and SQIVND (reference sequence). V was pared by 1 base and J by 8 bases, with 3 bases of the junction left unmatched.

Details on this clonotype: A much larger clone differs by one base, so this may be a read error. The chain's CDR3 is CASSQDPLGARSTDTQCF. As DNA, the CDR3 is TGTGCCAGCAGCCAAGATCCTCTGGGCGCGCGAAGCACAGATACGCAGTGTTTT. This chain uses TRBV14 with TRBJ2-3; D ambiguous. From germline, CDR1 is SGHDN and CDR2 FVKESK. The CDR3 length is 18 residues.

This chain links TRBV24-1 with TRBJ2-5; TRBD2 is a possible D gene (7 bases). Trimming cost V 9 bases and J 0 bases, with 10 bases left between them. The V gene's germline CDR1 is KGHDR and CDR2 SFDVKD. This CDR3 contains 13 residues. The CDR3 loop is CATRGADQETQYF. In nucleotides, the CDR3 is TGTGCCACCCGGGGGGCGGACCAAGAGACCCAGTACTTC.

This chain joins TRBV3-1 and TRBJ1-3; 10 positions match TRBD1. The CDR3 consists of 16 residues. Germline V gives CDR1 LGHDT, CDR2 YNNKEL (reference sequence). V was pared by 2 bases and J by 2 bases, with 3 bases of the junction left unmatched. CDR3 residues: CASSQFGQGAGNTIYF. CDR3 in DNA: TGTGCCAGCAGCCAATTCGGACAGGGGGCTGGAAACACCATATATTTT.

This clonotype has a handful of counts. The V and J genes are TRBV20-1 and TRBJ2-1, with 11 nucleotides matching TRBD2. CDR3 length: 18 residues. The germline V gene encodes CDR1 DFQATT and CDR2 SNEGSKA (reference sequence). The J segment lost 0 bases and the V segment lost 0 bases, leaving 7 bases of the junction unmatched. CDR3 in amino acids: CSARERPGLAASYNEQFF. CDR3 bases: TGCAGTGCTAGAGAGCGGCCGGGACTAGCGGCCTCCTACAATGAGCAGTTCTTC.

The CDR3 here is CASSQGRSAREKLFF. The CDR3 coding sequence is TGTGCCAGCAGCCAAGGAAGGTCCGCCCGGGAAAAACTGTTTTTT. The chain is built from TRBV14 and TRBJ1-4; D not resolved. V was shortened by 1 base and J by 8 bases, with 14 bases between the two germline ends. The CDR3 has 15 residues. The germline V gene encodes CDR1 SGHDN and CDR2 FVKESK.

The rearrangement links TRBV20-1 to TRBJ2-7; 11 positions match TRBD1. The CDR3 spans 15 residues. Germline lookup yields CDR1 DFQATT and CDR2 SNEGSKA (reference sequence). The V and J ends lost 6 bases and 7 bases, in that order; junction bases with no gene match: 14. The CDR3 DNA reads as TGCAGTGCCCACAGCCCCGGGACAGGGGGGTGGGAGCAGTACTTC. Amino acid sequence: CSAHSPGTGGWEQYF.

This clonotype was found many times. The chain carries TRBV27 and TRBJ1-6; D uncertain. The V gene lost 3 bases and the J gene lost 0 bases, with 12 bases spanning the gap. The germline gives CDR1 MNHEY, CDR2 SMNVEV (reference sequence). The CDR3 is 17 amino acids. The CDR3 nucleotides are TGTGCCAGCAGTTTTCGGAAGGGTAACTCCTATAATTCACCCCTCCACTTT. The encoded protein is CASSFRKGNSYNSPLHF.

This clonotype occurred many times. V usage is TRBV28 and J usage is TRBJ2-7, with 8 bases fitting TRBD2. The ends lost 3 bases at V and 4 bases at J; junction bases unmatched: 5. This CDR3 comprises 14 residues. Germline V gene data show CDR1 as MDHEN and CDR2 as SYDVKM. CDR3 nucleotide sequence: TGTGCCAGCAGTTTGGGCGGGAGGTCTTACGAGCAGTACTTC. It encodes CASSLGGRSYEQYF.

This clonotype turned up a few times. This rearrangement joins TRBV24-1 to TRBJ2-1; no firm D call. The CDR3 length is 12 residues. Germline assignment: CDR1 KGHDR and CDR2 SFDVKD. The V end lost 1 base, the J end lost 10 bases, and 7 bases lay between the germline ends. The CDR3 sequence: CATSDLDAEQFF. CDR3 coding DNA: TGTGCCACCAGTGATTTAGACGCAGAGCAGTTCTTC.

This clonotype appeared a few times. The chain combines TRBV28 with TRBJ1-5; D is unclear. CDR3 length: 16 amino acids. Germline CDR1 reads MDHEN; CDR2 reads SYDVKM. V was clipped by 5 bases and J by 0 bases, with 14 bases between them. CDR3 in DNA: TGTGCCAGCAGTCCCTACGACCTTTATAGCAATCAGCCCCAGCATTTT. Translating gives CASSPYDLYSNQPQHF.

This clonotype showed up just a few times. This sequence joins TRBV6-1 and TRBJ2-1, with TRBD1 matching 7 bases. Germline lookup yields CDR1 MNHNS and CDR2 SASEGT. J gave up 0 bases and V 1 base, and 6 bases lay outside the gene matches. The CDR3 consists of 17 residues. The CDR3 sequence: CASSEESPGGSYNEQFF. Written as DNA, the CDR3 is TGTGCCAGCAGTGAAGAATCGCCAGGGGGCTCCTACAATGAGCAGTTCTTC.

In its sample, this clonotype was seen many times. V is TRBV18 and J is TRBJ1-1; a weak D match, TRBD1 (5 bases). The V gene lost 2 bases and the J gene lost 6 bases, with 13 bases spanning the gap. Germline loops: CDR1 KGHSH, CDR2 LQKENI. The length of the CDR3 is 14 residues. The CDR3 loop reads CASSPRQPFAEAFF. The CDR3 nucleotides read TGTGCCAGCTCACCAAGACAGCCGTTTGCTGAAGCTTTCTTT. Combining the CDR3 with reference TRBV18 and TRBJ1-1 gives the whole variable domain NAGVMQNPRHLVRRRGQEARLRCSPMKGHSHVYWYRQLPEEGLKFMVYLQKENIIDESGMPKERFSAEFPKEGPSILRIQQVVRGDSAAYFCASSPRQPFAEAFFGQGTRLTVV.

This clonotype was counted at least ten times. This rearrangement joins TRBV29-1 to TRBJ2-3; D perhaps matches TRBD2 (5 bases). This CDR3 is 15 amino acids long. The V end lost 4 bases, the J end lost 5 bases, and 19 bases lay between the germline ends. Germline CDR1 reads SQVTM; CDR2 reads ANQGSEA. In DNA form, the CDR3 reads TGCAGCGTTGGGGAAAAGCGGTCAAGTGTAGATACGCAGTATTTT. Translated, it gives CSVGEKRSSVDTQYF.

V gene TRBV7-2 combines with J gene TRBJ2-3; possible D gene TRBD2, 6 bases. CDR3 size: 15 residues. Germline V CDR1 and CDR2: SGHTA, FQGNSA. The V end lost 2 bases, the J end lost 6 bases, and 15 bases lay between the germline ends. The CDR3 region is CASSLFSSAGDTQYF. Here the CDR3 DNA reads TGTGCCAGCAGCTTATTTTCTAGCGCCGGGGATACGCAGTATTTT.